Listed here is a single T cell receptor (beta chain). This receptor's antigen is unknown. Base quality data are lacking; no much larger clone is found one base away. Healthy humans served as the donors. V sheds 0 bases and J sheds 8 bases, leaving 12 bases between their ends. CDR1 and CDR2, looked up from the germline V gene, are SGDLS and YYNGEE. Including cysteine and phenylalanine, the CDR3 has 15 amino acids. Left in the record is the CDR3 DNA by itself, 45 bases read in frame from the first base. This entry comes from a study of T cell repertoires and Cas9 in healthy adults (dated by TCRdb to the late 2010s). Some background on the complete study: SpCas9-reactive T cells were characterized for multi-effector potency, cytotoxicity and lineage determination within the CD4 and CD8 compartments. Preexisting T cell immunity against the Streptococcus pyogenes Cas9 nuclease (SpCas9) used in CRISPR gene editing was examined in the study.

What the study reported, not specific to this receptor: Proliferation and function of SpCas9-reactive effector T cells were reported to be mitigated in vitro by SpCas9-reactive regulatory T cells.

Libraries were made using the immunoSEQ multiplex PCR assay. In TCRdb, the immuneACCESS table is reduced to in-frame sequences with V and J assigned. These tables do not hold every clone; where another copy was compared, an unresolved V gene accounts for under half, and the others remain unexplained. This sample holds about 15,000 clones; about nine tenths were observed only once. The ten most abundant clones make up roughly 2% of the sample. This receptor was obtained from a human donor in good health. The source material was Tregs (CD4+, CD25+, CD127-, CD137-, CD154-) from PBMCs; culture status not recorded. Here the chain combines TRBV9 and TRBJ1-6; confidence is insufficient to name the D gene. The CDR3 is CASSVGDSRDSPLHF. The DNA sequence follows: TGTGCCAGCAGCGTAGGTGATAGCAGAGATTCACCCCTCCACTTT.